This T cell receptor (beta chain) was recorded in a study of blood T cell repertoires in COVID-19 (TCRdb year 2020). Describing the broader study: Samples covering the acute and convalescent phases of COVID-19 were provided by collaborators in the United States, Italy and Spain. The dataset comprised deeply sampled blood TCRbeta repertoires from subjects exposed to, actively infected with, or recovered from COVID-19. The sample metadata nearly always contained a de-identified subject ID, COVID-19 status, age in years and sex. The prospective study material was composed of cDNA or gDNA derived from T cells, B-cell-depleted T cells, or PBMCs. The samples were drawn from two sources: the first 160 participants of the ongoing ImmuneRACE study, and 1,254 subjects contributed by 6 global collaborators. A freely available public database, intended as a resource for researchers studying the immune response to SARS-CoV-2, is where the repertoires were released. Where available, HLA class I and class II types were obtained from metadata supplied by the sample provider rather than from assay-based typing. The investigation overall reported the following: Clinical and demographic metadata were provided uncurated, with the amount varying by source and participant.

On this clone itself: It has no known antigen specificity. There are no base qualities to consult, and no much larger clone falls within one base.

One collaborating source in Seattle enrolled patients during active infection and followed them longitudinally through the course of disease. Each collaborating institution followed its own protocols to collect whole blood in K2EDTA tubes. For TCRbeta analysis, collaborators shipped samples in one of three forms: frozen whole blood, isolated PBMCs, or DNA extracted from either of those sample types. TCRbeta CDR3 regions were amplified from genomic DNA using the immunoSEQ Assay, a bias-controlled multiplex PCR. The authors' pipeline ran thus. The number of nucleated cells in each sample was estimated by amplification of reference gene primers within the assay. To quantify the absolute abundance of each unique TCRbeta CDR3 rearrangement, sequence reads were collapsed and filtered. For each sample, productive Simpson clonality was calculated as the square root of Simpson's diversity index across productive rearrangements. TCRdb provides this immuneACCESS table in a form limited to in-frame rearrangements. Some clones are lacking; in checked studies, under half of them reflect an unresolved V gene, and why the rest are absent is not known. Clone size and V and J calls were adopted from that table, with D and trimming inferred from the DNA. The sample table holds about 210,000 clones, of which approximately 78% were seen once. Approximately 5.2% of the sample comes from the top ten.

This receptor was taken from a woman in her 70s with COVID-19, enrolled during active disease. Sequenced material: peripheral blood.

Here the CDR3 is given as CASYGTGDSSPLHF. The DNA sequence follows: TGTGCCAGCTATGGGACAGGGGATAGTTCACCCCTCCACTTT. The chain is encoded by TRBV28 joined to TRBJ1-6, and TRBD1 aligns with 10 junction nucleotides. Counted from cysteine to phenylalanine, this CDR3 has 14 amino acids. Only CDR3 DNA remains: 42 bases, in frame from the first base. The germline V gene yields MDHEN for CDR1 and SYDVKM for CDR2. Clipping removes 8 bases from V and 9 bases from J, with 7 as the unmatched junction base count.